This entry is about one T cell receptor (beta chain). The target antigen is unknown. Only in-frame clones appear in the TCRdb table, and some are missing; sequencing was by immunoSEQ multiplex PCR. This sample has about 1 million clones; approximately 72% occur once, and the top ten carry 1.4%. CDR3 length: 14 residues. Germline lookup yields CDR1 ENHRY and CDR2 SYGVKD. V was pared by 3 bases and J by 10 bases, with 9 bases of the junction left unmatched. The sample originates from a study of shared clonotypes between healthy human individuals. Across the whole study: CD8 memory received one plate per donor, CD8 naive two, CD4 memory three and CD4 naive three. General study points: The authors expected sequencing depth to affect clonotype sharing among donors.

The rearrangement joins TRBV10-3 to TRBJ1-5; TRBD1 aligns across 7 bases. The TCR originated in a man aged 18-30 years in good health. The sequencing input was memory CD4+ T cells sorted from blood. Regarding subset: CD45RA-negative fraction. The chain's CDR3 is CAISDLLTGEPQHF. CDR3 DNA sequence: TGTGCCATCAGTGACCTACTAACAGGGGAACCCCAGCATTTT.